The 5 T cell receptor beta chains below come from one sample, sequenced in a study of T cell repertoires in cytomegalovirus infection. MiXCR, run by TCRdb on the reads, gives a single entry per CDR3 protein. Of about 360,000 distinct CDR3 sequences listed, roughly 20% are singletons. Sequences were obtained from PBMCs. The receptors were gathered from a human donor in good health (CMV status not recorded). Some clones in this sample may be carry-over from other donors' samples.

This clonotype came up a few times. The gene calls are TRBV4-1 and TRBJ1-1; 8 bases map to TRBD1. The trim removed 1 base at V and 5 bases at J, leaving 0 bases unmatched. CDR3 length: 13 residues. The germline V gene encodes CDR1 MGHRA and CDR2 YSYEKL. In nucleotides, the CDR3 is TGCGCCAGCAGCCAAGGGGACAGGACTGAAGCTTTCTTT. This translates into CASSQGDRTEAFF.

In this sample, this clonotype turned up many times. The V call is TRBV7-8, the J call TRBJ1-6; D gene unclear. V was trimmed by 1 base and J by 5 bases, leaving 6 bases between them. The CDR3 spans 14 residues. From germline, CDR1 is SGHVS and CDR2 FQNEAQ. In DNA form, the CDR3 reads TGTGCCAGCAGCTTAGTACAGAATAATTCACCCCTCCACTTT. This encodes CASSLVQNNSPLHF.

This chain links TRBV5-3 with TRBJ2-5; D may be TRBD2 (5 bases). TRBV5-3 is reported as an ORF; its role is uncertain. The ends were cut back, 8 bases at V and 1 base at J, with 15 bases in the middle. This CDR3 spans 14 amino acids. CDR3 region: CASSPVGSQETQYF. The DNA for the CDR3 is TGTGCCAGCAGCCCGGTGGGGAGCCAAGAGACCCAGTACTTC.

This chain uses TRBV15 with TRBJ2-1, with TRBD2 matching over 11 bases. There are 16 residues in the CDR3. V was clipped by 3 bases and J by 9 bases; unmatched bases: 10. Germline V gives CDR1 LNHNV, CDR2 YYDKDF (reference sequence). CDR3 region: CATSSLAGGRRGEQFF. DNA for the CDR3: TGTGCCACCAGCAGCCTAGCGGGGGGCCGCAGGGGTGAGCAGTTCTTC.

This clonotype was seen many times. The chain uses TRBV7-2 and TRBJ2-1; D is possibly TRBD2 (5 bases). There are 13 residues in the CDR3. Germline lookup yields CDR1 SGHTA and CDR2 FQGNSA. Trimming stripped 5 bases from V and 8 bases from J, with 13 bases between. CDR3 nucleotide sequence: TGTGCCAGCAGCCGACCTAACGGGGATGAGCAGTTCTTC. Protein: CASSRPNGDEQFF.